A single sample is the source of the 32 T cell receptor beta chains below, sequenced in a study of cytomegalovirus exposure and HLA in healthy donors. The repertoire was sequenced with immunoSEQ multiplex PCR; TCRdb's copy has only in-frame clones and lacks some. This sample carries about 160,000 clones, 90% to 97% of them seen once, and the ten largest clones take about 0.89%. Sequencing was performed on PBMCs. The receptors were sampled from a woman aged 18 to 35 in good health and CMV-seronegative.

The V gene is TRBV7-6, the J gene TRBJ2-1, with 8 bases identical to TRBD2. Looked up from germline, CDR1 is SGHVS and CDR2 is FNYEAQ. This CDR3 has 16 residues. V gave up 1 base and J gave up 8 bases; unmatched junction bases: 10. CDR3 region: CASSLGPRGGGYEQFF. As DNA, the CDR3 is TGTGCCAGCAGCTTAGGTCCCCGGGGGGGCGGCTATGAGCAGTTCTTC.

The rearrangement uses TRBV15 and TRBJ2-3; the D gene is possibly TRBD1 (6 bases). The CDR3 has 14 residues. Germline V lookup: CDR1 LNHNV, CDR2 YYDKDF (reference sequence). V was trimmed by 0 bases and J by 6 bases, leaving 10 bases between them. The CDR3 loop is CATSRDSQGDTQYF. The CDR3 DNA follows: TGTGCCACCAGCAGAGATTCCCAGGGGGATACGCAGTATTTT.

V usage is TRBV18 and J usage is TRBJ2-1, with TRBD1 identical over 7 bases. Germline V gene data show CDR1 as KGHSH and CDR2 as LQKENI. The CDR3 runs to 15 residues. J was trimmed by 5 bases and V by 2 bases; bases with no gene match: 6. The CDR3 protein is CASSPSDRFDNEQFF. CDR3 nucleotides: TGTGCCAGCTCACCATCGGACAGGTTCGACAATGAGCAGTTCTTC.

The V and J genes are TRBV25-1 and TRBJ2-1; 7 bases map to TRBD1. Germline CDR1 is MGHDK and CDR2 is SYGVNS. Trimming at V came to 10 bases and at J to 1 base, leaving 7 bases not matched to a gene. The CDR3 runs 14 residues. CDR3 sequence: CATSDRASYNEQFF. For the CDR3, the DNA is TGTGCCACCTCCGACAGGGCTTCCTACAATGAGCAGTTCTTC.

The rearrangement joins TRBV6-1 to TRBJ2-7; 7 bases are shared with TRBD1. Trimming took 6 bases from V and 1 from J; bases not matched to a gene: 6. Germline CDR1 reads MNHNS; CDR2 reads SASEGT. This CDR3 spans 14 amino acids. DNA of the CDR3: TGTGCCAGCAGCGGCATGGGACAGTCCTACGAGCAGTACTTC. Its translation is CASSGMGQSYEQYF.

Turning to this clone: One junction end disagrees with the germline gene, perhaps due to a read error. The chain links TRBV7-7 to TRBJ1-2, with no clear D. This CDR3 region has 16 residues. The V gene's germline CDR1 is SSHAT and CDR2 FNYEAQ (reference sequence). The CDR3 bases are TGTGCTAGCAGCTTAGTATATATCCGTGAGAACTATGGCTACACCTTC. It codes for CASSLVYIRENYGYTF.

V is TRBV7-9 and J is TRBJ1-5; 10 bases agree with TRBD1. V lost 3 bases, J lost 7 bases, and 3 bases stayed unmatched. Germline V lookup: CDR1 SEHNR, CDR2 FQNEAQ (reference sequence). The CDR3 is made up of 14 amino acids. The CDR3 spells CASSLGTGVQPQHF. The CDR3, as DNA: TGTGCCAGCAGCTTGGGGACAGGGGTACAGCCCCAGCATTTT.

Only one count was recorded for this clone. This chain uses TRBV10-3 with TRBJ1-6; 8 positions agree with TRBD1. V lost 8 bases and J lost 5; bases outside the gene matches: 5. Germline CDR1 and CDR2: ENHRY and SYGVKD. This CDR3 is built from 14 residues. The DNA for the CDR3 is TGTGCCATCTCCTTGACAGGGGATAATTCACCCCTCCACTTT. It is translated as CAISLTGDNSPLHF.

The gene calls are TRBV6-1 and TRBJ2-5; 10 nucleotides match TRBD1. Germline V gene sequence: CDR1 MNHNS, CDR2 SASEGT. The V and J ends lost 4 bases and 7 bases, in that order; junction bases with no gene match: 9. The CDR3 extends over 15 amino acids. CDR3 nucleotides: TGTGCCAGCAGTGCGACAGGGGGCGCGATGGGGACCCAGTACTTC. It encodes CASSATGGAMGTQYF.

This clone was detected once. The chain joins TRBV2 to TRBJ1-2, with a tentative D call TRBD1 (6 bases). V was trimmed by 5 bases and J by 3 bases, leaving 16 bases between them. This CDR3 region has 15 residues. Germline V gene lookup returns CDR1 SNHLY and CDR2 FYNNEI. The CDR3 sequence is CASSSDRPLDYGYTF. DNA of the CDR3: TGTGCCAGCAGTTCCGACAGGCCTTTGGACTATGGCTACACCTTC.

V is TRBV29-1 and J is TRBJ2-5; 11 bases align to TRBD1. The CDR3 loop spans 16 amino acids. With V trimmed by 3 bases and J by 5 bases, 11 bases remained unmatched. Germline V gene data show CDR1 as SQVTM and CDR2 as ANQGSEA. CDR3 amino acids: CSVEFRTGGLGETQYF. The CDR3 DNA is TGCAGCGTTGAGTTCCGGACAGGGGGCTTGGGGGAGACCCAGTACTTC.

V is TRBV25-1 and J is TRBJ1-2; 9 bases map to TRBD1. This CDR3 is 12 amino acids long. The trim removed 5 bases at V and 7 bases at J, leaving 2 bases unmatched. The germline gives CDR1 MGHDK, CDR2 SYGVNS. The CDR3 DNA reads as TGTGCCAGCAGTCTGGACAGGGGTGGCTACACCTTC. The encoded protein is CASSLDRGGYTF.

The chain uses TRBV6-6 and TRBJ1-1; a weak D match, TRBD1 (6 bases). This CDR3 contains 14 residues. CDR1 and CDR2 from the germline V gene are MNHNY and SVGAGI (reference sequence). V lost 8 bases and J lost 2, with 15 bases in between. CDR3 residues: CASRGAYSNTEAFF. The CDR3 bases are TGTGCCAGCCGGGGGGCGTATTCAAACACTGAAGCTTTCTTT.

The genes are TRBV6-6 and TRBJ1-4; D call uncertain. V was trimmed by 6 bases and J by 1 base, leaving 12 bases between them. Germline values: CDR1 MNHNY, CDR2 SVGAGI (reference sequence). CDR3 length: 15 amino acids. The CDR3, as DNA: TGTGCCAGCAGCCACGGGTTTGGAACTAATGAAAAACTGTTTTTT. This sequence encodes CASSHGFGTNEKLFF.

V gene TRBV30 combines with J gene TRBJ1-2; maybe TRBD1 (5 bases). The CDR3 totals 13 residues. Per germline, CDR1 GTSNPN and CDR2 SVGIG (reference sequence). The V gene lost 5 bases and the J gene lost 1 base, with 11 bases spanning the gap. The CDR3 sequence: CAWSRGNNYGYTF. CDR3 DNA: TGTGCCTGGTCTCGGGGGAATAACTATGGCTACACCTTC.

This clone showed up just once. The rearrangement uses TRBV6-4 and TRBJ2-3; D remains unclear. The CDR3 contains 13 residues. Per the germline V gene, CDR1 is MRHNA and CDR2 is SNTAGT. The V and J ends lost 3 bases and 2 bases respectively, with 6 bases between them. Written as DNA, the CDR3 is TGTGCCAGCAGTGATTATAACACAGATACGCAGTATTTT. Amino acids: CASSDYNTDTQYF.

The chain combines TRBV7-9 with TRBJ1-2; D unresolved. This CDR3 has 18 residues. Looked up from germline, CDR1 is SEHNR and CDR2 is FQNEAQ (reference sequence). Trimming removed 0 bases from V and 2 bases from J, with 19 bases in between. DNA of the CDR3: TGTGCCAGCAGCTTAGCGCAGGTGGGAGCAAGCCTCAACTATGGCTACACCTTC. This encodes CASSLAQVGASLNYGYTF.

The chain's CDR3 is CASSPPQGTSSYEQYF. The CDR3 DNA reads as TGTGCCAGCTCACCCCCCCAGGGGACTAGCTCCTACGAGCAGTACTTC. The V call is TRBV18, the J call TRBJ2-7, with 8 bases fitting TRBD2. There are 16 residues in the CDR3. Germline V CDR1 and CDR2: KGHSH, LQKENI. J lost 0 bases, V lost 3 bases, and 7 bases had no gene match.

This chain joins TRBV30 and TRBJ1-2; perhaps TRBD1 as D (5 bases). V shed 1 base and J shed 0 bases, with 15 bases lying between them. The CDR3 loop spans 16 amino acids. Per germline, CDR1 GTSNPN and CDR2 SVGIG (reference sequence). As DNA, the CDR3 is TGTGCCTGGAGTGCCTTTACTGTGACAGCTAACTATGGCTACACCTTC. This gives the protein CAWSAFTVTANYGYTF. The entire variable domain, with the rest obtained from reference TRBV30 and TRBJ1-2, is as follows: SQTIHQWPATLVQPVGSPLSLECTVEGTSNPNLYWYRQAAGRGLQLLFYSVGIGQISSEVPQNLSASRPQDRQFILSSKKLLLSDSGFYLCAWSAFTVTANYGYTFGSGTRLTVV.

The J gene is TRBJ1-1, the V gene TRBV6-5; a possible D gene is TRBD1 (5 bases). This CDR3 comprises 12 residues. Per the germline V gene, CDR1 is MNHEY and CDR2 is SVGAGI. Trimming pared 6 bases from V and 5 bases from J, leaving 10 bases between. CDR3 loop: CASRNGQTEAFF. The CDR3 DNA is TGTGCCAGCAGAAATGGACAAACTGAAGCTTTCTTT.

This clone is a singleton in its sample. This sample also contains other DNA sequences that code for the same CDR3. This rearrangement joins TRBV9 to TRBJ2-2, with D possibly being TRBD1 (6 bases). Germline-derived CDR1 and CDR2 are SGDLS and YYNGEE. V gave up 0 bases and J gave up 4 bases, with 7 bases separating them. The CDR3 loop spans 14 amino acids. The CDR3 DNA reads TGTGCCAGCAGCGTAGTAGGGGGCACCGGGGAGCTGTTTTTT. Residues: CASSVVGGTGELFF.

V and J are TRBV5-1 and TRBJ1-2; 8 bases map to TRBD1. The CDR3 sequence is 14 residues long. Trimming cost V 4 bases and J 6 bases; bases outside gene matches: 8. The germline V gene has CDR1 SGHRS and CDR2 YFSETQ. The CDR3 loop reads CASSKGQGADGYTF. Here the CDR3 DNA reads TGCGCCAGCAGCAAAGGACAGGGCGCAGATGGCTACACCTTC.

The rearrangement uses TRBV27 and TRBJ2-7, with no clear D. The CDR3 has 15 amino acids. V lost 5 bases and J 0 bases, leaving 14 bases between the germline ends. CDR1 MNHEY and CDR2 SMNVEV come from the germline V gene (reference sequence). The CDR3 bases are TGTGCCAGCAGTATCAGTCAGGAAAGCTCCTACGAGCAGTACTTC. Encoded protein: CASSISQESSYEQYF.

V usage is TRBV11-1 and J usage is TRBJ2-3; TRBD1 agrees at 7 bases. The CDR3 has 14 amino acids. CDR1 and CDR2 from the germline V gene are SGHAT and FQDESV (reference sequence). Losses at the gene ends were 6 bases for V and 1 base for J; bases not matched to a gene: 4. The CDR3 bases are TGTGCCAGCAGTTACGGACAGGGCACAGATACGCAGTATTTT. The encoded protein is CASSYGQGTDTQYF.

In this sample, this clone turned up a few times. The CDR3 DNA follows: TGTGCCAGCAGCCCCTGGGGAGGTAATTCACCCCTCCACTTT. The encoded protein is CASSPWGGNSPLHF. This chain links TRBV5-6 with TRBJ1-6; D is ambiguous. The germline V and J ends were trimmed by 4 bases and 6 bases, with 11 bases remaining between them. From germline, CDR1 is SGHDT and CDR2 YYEEEE. CDR3 length: 14 amino acids.

The chain has TRBV6-5 and TRBJ1-6, with a possible D match to TRBD1 (5 bases). The CDR3 consists of 15 residues. Germline CDR1 and CDR2: MNHEY and SVGAGI. With 5 bases removed from V and 11 bases from J, the gap between germline ends came to 19 bases. CDR3 sequence reads: CASSRTPPGRTPLHF. The CDR3 bases are TGTGCCAGCAGTCGTACACCCCCAGGGAGGACACCCCTCCACTTT.

This clone was picked up one time. The CDR3: CASSRDSPSETQYF. The DNA for the CDR3 is TGTGCCAGCAGCCGGGACAGCCCGTCGGAGACCCAGTACTTC. The chain joins TRBV5-4 to TRBJ2-5, with TRBD1 matching 7 bases. Germline-derived CDR1 and CDR2 are SGHNT and YYREEE (reference sequence). This CDR3 comprises 14 residues. The V and J ends lost 4 bases and 5 bases, in that order; junction bases with no gene match: 8.

The genes are TRBV5-1 and TRBJ2-2; D is possibly TRBD2 (7 bases). Trimming removed 7 bases from V and 4 bases from J, with 11 bases in between. Germline V CDR1 and CDR2: SGHRS, YFSETQ. The CDR3 has 13 amino acids. The CDR3: CASLGGLTGELFF. CDR3 nucleotide sequence: TGCGCCAGCCTCGGGGGGCTCACCGGGGAGCTGTTTTTT.

The rearrangement links TRBV19 to TRBJ2-1; 8 bases line up with TRBD1. The CDR3 totals 14 residues. The germline V gene encodes CDR1 LNHDA and CDR2 SQIVND (reference sequence). Unmatched junction bases numbered 7, after V lost 5 bases and J lost 7 bases. The CDR3 DNA is TGTGCCAGTAGTCCTACGACAGGGGCAAATGAGCAGTTCTTC. Protein product: CASSPTTGANEQFF. Variable domain in full (rest from reference TRBV19 and TRBJ2-1): DGGITQSPKYLFRKEGQNVTLSCEQNLNHDAMYWYRQDPGQGLRLIYYSQIVNDFQKGDIAEGYSVSREKKESFPLTVTSAQKNPTAFYLCASSPTTGANEQFFGPGTRLTVL.

The chain uses TRBV7-9 and TRBJ1-1; unclear D gene. Germline V lookup: CDR1 SEHNR, CDR2 FQNEAQ (reference sequence). V lost 0 bases, J lost 6 bases, and 11 bases lay in between. This CDR3 is built from 14 residues. CDR3 sequence (DNA): TGTGCCAGCAGCTTAGCGCATATGGGAGCTGAAGCTTTCTTT. Translated, it gives CASSLAHMGAEAFF.

Only one count was recorded for this clone. This rearrangement joins TRBV6-5 to TRBJ2-7, with 8 bases lining up with TRBD2. Germline V gives CDR1 MNHEY, CDR2 SVGAGI. The CDR3 contains 14 residues. Trimming removed 6 bases from V and 4 bases from J; junction bases left unmatched: 8. CDR3 nucleotide sequence: TGTGCCAGCAGAACCCGGGGGGGAAAATACGAGCAGTACTTC. It codes for CASRTRGGKYEQYF.

This chain links TRBV6-1 with TRBJ2-7; 8 positions match TRBD1. Unmatched junction bases numbered 5, after V lost 7 bases and J lost 3 bases. This CDR3 has 13 amino acids. Germline-derived CDR1 and CDR2 are MNHNS and SASEGT. CDR3 amino acids: CASTSGGLYEQYF. Written as DNA, the CDR3 is TGTGCCAGCACCTCAGGGGGCCTCTACGAGCAGTACTTC.